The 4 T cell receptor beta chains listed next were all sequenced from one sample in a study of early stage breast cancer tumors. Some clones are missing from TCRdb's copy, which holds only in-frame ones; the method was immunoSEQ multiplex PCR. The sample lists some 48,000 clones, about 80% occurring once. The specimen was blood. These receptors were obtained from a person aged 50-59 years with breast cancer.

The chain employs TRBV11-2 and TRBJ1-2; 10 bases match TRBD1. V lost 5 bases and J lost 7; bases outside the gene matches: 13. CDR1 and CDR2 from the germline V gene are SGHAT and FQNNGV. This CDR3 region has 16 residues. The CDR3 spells CASSPMTGGAYSGYTF. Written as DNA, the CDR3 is TGTGCCAGCAGCCCCATGACAGGGGGCGCGTACAGTGGCTACACCTTC.

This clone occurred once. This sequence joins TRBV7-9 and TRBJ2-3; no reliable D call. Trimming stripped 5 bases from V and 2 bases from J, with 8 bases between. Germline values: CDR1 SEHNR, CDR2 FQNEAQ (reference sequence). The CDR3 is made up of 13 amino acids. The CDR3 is CASSEMLTDTQYF. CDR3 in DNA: TGTGCCAGCAGCGAGATGCTCACAGATACGCAGTATTTT.

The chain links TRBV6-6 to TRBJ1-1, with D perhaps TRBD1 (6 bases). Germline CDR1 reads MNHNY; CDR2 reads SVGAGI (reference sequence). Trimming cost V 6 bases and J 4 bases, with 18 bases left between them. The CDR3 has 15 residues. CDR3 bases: TGTGCCAGCAGCCGTGGGGGCGACAGTACCACTGAAGCTTTCTTT. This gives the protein CASSRGGDSTTEAFF.

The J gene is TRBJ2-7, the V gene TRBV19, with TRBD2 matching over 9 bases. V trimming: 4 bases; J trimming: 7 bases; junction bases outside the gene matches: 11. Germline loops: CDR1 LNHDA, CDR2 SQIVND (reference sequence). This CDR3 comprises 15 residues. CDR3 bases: TGTGCCAGTAGTACTAGCGGGGTCACCTCGGAGGAGCAGTACTTC. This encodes CASSTSGVTSEEQYF.